This is a list of T cell receptor beta chains from one sample in a study of metastatic and nonmetastatic thyroid tumors. TCRdb reprocessed the PCR reads via MiXCR. There are about 7,800 clones in the sample; 20% to 30% occur only once, and approximately 19% lies in the top ten. Sequenced input: adjacent normal tissue. These receptors all stem from a female donor with papillary thyroid cancer or a benign thyroid nodule (not recorded which). Some clones in this sample may be carry-over from other donors' samples. CDR3s include the opening cysteine and the closing phenylalanine or tryptophan. Each record gives: CDR3 protein, CDR3 DNA, clone size, CDR3 length, D gene, V gene, J gene. D genes are given only for firm matches. Rows may omit the clone size; those that give it use once, few, many or a size class.

CDR3: CASSQPAGRASTDTQYF
DNA: TGTGCCAGCAGCCAACCAGCGGGGCGGGCTAGCACAGATACGCAGTATTTT
size: .
length: 17
D: TRBD2
V: TRBV6-2/TRBV6-3
J: TRBJ2-3

CDR3: CASSHLAENTGELFF
DNA: TGCGCCAGCAGCCATCTAGCGGAGAACACCGGGGAGCTGTTTTTT
size: medium-sized
length: 15
D: TRBD2
V: TRBV5-1
J: TRBJ2-2

CDR3: CASSWARRSGTQYF
DNA: TGTGCCAGCAGTTGGGCTAGAAGGAGTGGGACCCAGTACTTC
size: .
length: 14
D: .
V: TRBV27
J: TRBJ2-5

CDR3: CASSPKRRQGNKNIQYF
DNA: TGTGCCAGCAGTCCGAAACGCCGACAGGGGAACAAAAACATTCAGTACTTC
size: few
length: 17
D: TRBD1
V: TRBV28
J: TRBJ2-4

CDR3: CASSVVAGGQETQYF
DNA: TGTGCCAGCAGTGTCGTAGCGGGAGGGCAAGAGACCCAGTACTTC
size: medium-sized
length: 15
D: TRBD2
V: TRBV2
J: TRBJ2-5

CDR3: CASSDGSGDEQYF
DNA: TGTGCCAGCAGTGACGGGAGTGGGGACGAGCAGTACTTC
size: .
length: 13
D: .
V: TRBV6-1
J: TRBJ2-7

CDR3: CASSYGAGGTDTQYF
DNA: TGTGCCAGCAGCTATGGGGCGGGAGGTACAGATACGCAGTATTTT
size: medium-sized
length: 15
D: TRBD2
V: TRBV11-2
J: TRBJ2-3

CDR3: CASSLGPGGTEAFF
DNA: TGCGCCAGCAGCTTGGGGCCCGGTGGCACTGAAGCTTTCTTT
size: few
length: 14
D: .
V: TRBV5-1
J: TRBJ1-1

CDR3: CASSFEGQGLEQYF
DNA: TGTGCCAGCAGCTTTGAGGGACAGGGCCTCGAGCAGTACTTC
size: once
length: 14
D: TRBD1
V: TRBV7-9
J: TRBJ2-7

CDR3: CASSVREGYNEQFF
DNA: TGTGCCAGCAGTGTGAGGGAGGGCTACAATGAGCAGTTCTTC
size: medium-sized
length: 14
D: TRBD2
V: TRBV25-1
J: TRBJ2-1

CDR3: CATSRAAKGQETKYF
DNA: TGTGCCACCAGCAGAGCTGCCAAAGGTCAAGAGACCAAGTACTTC
size: .
length: 15
D: .
V: TRBV15
J: TRBJ2-5

CDR3: CSATGTDASYEQYF
DNA: TGCAGTGCTACGGGGACGGACGCTTCCTACGAGCAGTACTTC
size: .
length: 14
D: .
V: TRBV20-1
J: TRBJ2-7

CDR3: CASRDRGQNTGELFF
DNA: TGTGCCAGCAGGGACAGGGGCCAGAACACCGGGGAGCTGTTTTTT
size: few
length: 15
D: TRBD1
V: TRBV28
J: TRBJ2-2

CDR3: CASSVATAGGRQDTQYF
DNA: TGTGCCAGCAGCGTAGCTACTGCGGGAGGGCGTCAAGATACGCAGTATTTT
size: many
length: 17
D: TRBD2
V: TRBV9
J: TRBJ2-3

CDR3: CASSEEQGRTEAFF
DNA: TGTGCCAGCAGTGAGGAACAGGGACGCACTGAAGCTTTCTTT
size: few
length: 14
D: .
V: TRBV6-1
J: TRBJ1-1

CDR3: CASSSRGVELFF
DNA: TGTGCCAGCAGCTCTCGTGGGGTGGAGCTGTTTTTT
size: .
length: 12
D: .
V: TRBV13
J: TRBJ2-2

CDR3: CASSLLSNYGYTF
DNA: TGTGCCAGCAGTTTGTTGAGCAATTATGGCTACACCTTC
size: medium-sized
length: 13
D: .
V: TRBV28
J: TRBJ1-2

CDR3: CASSSVLGLAGIADTQYF
DNA: .
size: .
length: 18
D: .
V: TRBV5-1
J: TRBJ2-3

CDR3: CASSLGSYFKNIQYF
DNA: TGTGCCAGCAGTTTGGGATCATACTTCAAAAACATTCAGTACTTC
size: medium-sized
length: 15
D: .
V: TRBV28
J: TRBJ2-4

CDR3: CASRDASYEQYF
DNA: TGTGCCAGCAGGGACGCCTCCTACGAGCAGTACTTC
size: few
length: 12
D: .
V: TRBV27
J: TRBJ2-7

CDR3: CASSSGQASYEQYF
DNA: TGTGCCAGCAGTTCCGGCCAGGCCTCTTACGAGCAGTACTTC
size: few
length: 14
D: .
V: TRBV27
J: TRBJ2-7

CDR3: CASSLGQGGGNEQFF
DNA: TGTGCCAGCAGCTTAGGTCAGGGAGGTGGAAATGAGCAGTTCTTC
size: few
length: 15
D: .
V: TRBV11-1
J: TRBJ2-1

CDR3: CASSQGPGELFF
DNA: TGTGCCAGCAGCCAGGGTCCTGGGGAGCTGTTTTTT
size: .
length: 12
D: .
V: TRBV11-2
J: TRBJ2-2

CDR3: CASSARNRNTEAFF
DNA: TGTGCCAGCAGTGCCCGAAACAGGAACACTGAAGCTTTCTTT
size: .
length: 14
D: .
V: TRBV27
J: TRBJ1-1

CDR3: CAMKGNTQPQETQYF
DNA: TGTGCCATGAAAGGGAACACTCAACCCCAAGAGACCCAGTACTTC
size: .
length: 15
D: .
V: TRBV2
J: TRBJ2-5

CDR3: CASKGRIYYEQYF
DNA: TGTGCCAGCAAGGGACGGATATACTACGAGCAGTACTTC
size: few
length: 13
D: .
V: TRBV2
J: TRBJ2-7

CDR3: CASSYGEGYNSPLHF
DNA: TGTGCCAGCAGCTACGGAGAGGGCTATAATTCACCCCTCCACTTT
size: .
length: 15
D: .
V: TRBV7-2
J: TRBJ1-6

CDR3: CASSPQSPSGGYTF
DNA: TGTGCCAGCTCACCGCAAAGTCCATCGGGAGGCTACACCTTC
size: many
length: 14
D: .
V: TRBV18
J: TRBJ1-2

CDR3: CASSEGGGQETQYF
DNA: TGTGCCAGCAGTGAAGGGGGGGGCCAAGAGACCCAGTACTTC
size: few
length: 14
D: TRBD2
V: TRBV6-1
J: TRBJ2-5

CDR3: CASSHSQANTEAFF
DNA: TGTGCCAGCAGCCACTCACAGGCTAACACTGAAGCTTTCTTT
size: few
length: 14
D: .
V: TRBV6-5
J: TRBJ1-1

CDR3: CGAPREGILTGELFF
DNA: TGCGGTGCCCCACGGGAGGGCATACTCACGGGGGAGCTGTTTTTT
size: .
length: 15
D: TRBD2
V: TRBV20-1
J: TRBJ2-2

CDR3: CASSQGGYEQYF
DNA: TGTGCCAGCAGCCAGGGAGGCTACGAGCAGTACTTC
size: medium-sized
length: 12
D: .
V: TRBV14
J: TRBJ2-7

CDR3: CASRRPGTEYYEQYF
DNA: TGTGCCAGCAGGCGCCCCGGGACAGAATACTACGAGCAGTACTTC
size: few
length: 15
D: TRBD1
V: TRBV6-1
J: TRBJ2-7

CDR3: CSARDCGGNYGYTF
DNA: TGCAGCGCTAGAGATTGTGGTGGCAACTATGGCTACACCTTC
size: .
length: 14
D: .
V: TRBV20-1
J: TRBJ1-2

CDR3: CASSLALADKGTDTQYF
DNA: TGTGCCAGCAGTTTGGCACTAGCGGACAAGGGTACAGATACGCAGTATTTT
size: .
length: 17
D: TRBD2
V: TRBV28
J: TRBJ2-3

CDR3: CASSPDSLQETQYF
DNA: TGTGCCAGCAGCCCGGACAGCCTCCAGGAGACCCAGTACTTC
size: .
length: 14
D: .
V: TRBV5-8
J: TRBJ2-5

CDR3: CSALFGWRGDTQYF
DNA: TGCAGCGCACTATTCGGGTGGCGGGGGGATACGCAGTATTTT
size: .
length: 14
D: TRBD2
V: TRBV20-1
J: TRBJ2-3

CDR3: CASSSPGQGYNEQFF
DNA: TGTGCCAGCAGCTCTCCGGGACAGGGATACAATGAGCAGTTCTTC
size: .
length: 15
D: TRBD1
V: TRBV27
J: TRBJ2-1

CDR3: CASSLAGGDFHGELFF
DNA: TGTGCCAGCAGCTTAGCGGGGGGCGATTTTCACGGGGAGCTGTTTTTT
size: .
length: 16
D: .
V: TRBV11-1
J: TRBJ2-2

CDR3: CASSPRGLAGVGTDTQYF
DNA: TGTGCCAGCAGCCCCCGCGGACTAGCGGGGGTTGGCACAGATACGCAGTATTTT
size: few
length: 18
D: TRBD2
V: TRBV12-3/TRBV12-4
J: TRBJ2-3

CDR3: CASSVEGGRAVNEQFF
DNA: TGTGCCAGCAGCGTAGAGGGCGGGCGGGCTGTTAATGAGCAGTTCTTC
size: .
length: 16
D: .
V: TRBV9
J: TRBJ2-1

CDR3: CASSLVEYNEQFF
DNA: TGTGCCAGCAGTTTAGTGGAATACAATGAGCAGTTCTTC
size: .
length: 13
D: .
V: TRBV19
J: TRBJ2-1

CDR3: CASSPRGGGTGELFF
DNA: TGTGCCAGCTCCCCTCGGGGGGGGGGGACGGGGGAACTGTTTTTT
size: few
length: 15
D: TRBD2
V: TRBV6-1
J: TRBJ2-2

CDR3: CSARGDGDFYEQYF
DNA: TGCAGTGCTAGGGGGGACGGAGATTTCTACGAGCAGTACTTC
size: .
length: 14
D: .
V: TRBV20-1
J: TRBJ2-7

CDR3: CSARNQFYEQYF
DNA: TGCAGTGCTAGAAACCAGTTCTACGAGCAGTACTTC
size: .
length: 12
D: .
V: TRBV20-1
J: TRBJ2-7

CDR3: CASTSFGICDTQYF
DNA: TGTGCCAGCACAAGTTTCGGGATTTGTGATACGCAGTATTTT
size: few
length: 14
D: .
V: TRBV12-3/TRBV12-4
J: TRBJ2-3

CDR3: CASSSLALGREQYF
DNA: TGTGCCAGCAGCTCTCTTGCACTGGGAAGGGAGCAGTACTTC
size: few
length: 14
D: .
V: TRBV28
J: TRBJ2-7

CDR3: CSARKGGENTEAFF
DNA: TGCAGTGCTAGAAAGGGGGGAGAAAACACTGAAGCTTTCTTT
size: .
length: 14
D: .
V: TRBV20-1
J: TRBJ1-1

CDR3: CASGLTVNYGYTF
DNA: TGTGCTAGTGGTTTAACGGTAAACTATGGCTACACCTTC
size: medium-sized
length: 13
D: .
V: TRBV12-5
J: TRBJ1-2

CDR3: CSSNTRAGNTIYF
DNA: TGCAGTTCAAACACCAGGGCTGGAAACACCATATATTTT
size: .
length: 13
D: .
V: TRBV20-1
J: TRBJ1-3

CDR3: CASHPLGNNKPQHF
DNA: TGTGCCAGCCACCCACTGGGAAACAATAAGCCCCAGCATTTT
size: .
length: 14
D: .
V: TRBV6-1
J: TRBJ1-5

CDR3: CASSYARLGTDTQYF
DNA: TGTGCCAGCAGTTACGCCCGACTGGGCACAGATACGCAGTATTTT
size: few
length: 15
D: .
V: TRBV6-6
J: TRBJ2-3

CDR3: CASTRQGNYGYTF
DNA: TGTGCCAGCACCCGACAGGGGAACTATGGCTACACCTTC
size: .
length: 13
D: TRBD1
V: TRBV6-1
J: TRBJ1-2

CDR3: CASSSGWGGNYGYTF
DNA: TGTGCCAGCAGCTCTGGTTGGGGGGGTAACTATGGCTACACCTTC
size: .
length: 15
D: .
V: TRBV11-2
J: TRBJ1-2

CDR3: CASKPSGTYEQYF
DNA: TGCGCCAGCAAACCATCCGGAACCTACGAGCAGTACTTC
size: .
length: 13
D: .
V: TRBV5-1
J: TRBJ2-7

CDR3: CSARDRGNNSPLHF
DNA: TGCAGTGCTAGAGACAGGGGCAATAATTCACCCCTCCACTTT
size: few
length: 14
D: .
V: TRBV20-1
J: TRBJ1-6

CDR3: CASSEDVSSTGELFF
DNA: TGTGCCAGCAGTGAAGATGTCTCCTCCACCGGGGAGCTGTTTTTT
size: .
length: 15
D: .
V: TRBV6-1
J: TRBJ2-2

CDR3: CASRMGGDEQFF
DNA: TGTGCCAGCAGGATGGGAGGGGATGAGCAGTTCTTC
size: medium-sized
length: 12
D: TRBD2
V: TRBV27
J: TRBJ2-1

CDR3: CASNLIAGGQGTQYF
DNA: TGTGCCAGCAATCTCATAGCGGGGGGGCAGGGGACCCAGTACTTC
size: .
length: 15
D: TRBD2
V: TRBV6-1
J: TRBJ2-5